The source of this T cell receptor (beta chain) is a study of regulatory T cells listed by TCRdb under 2018. Regarding the study in general: The study compared T-cell receptor beta repertoires of sorted regulatory, conventional CD4+ and CD8+ T cells in CD3G-deficient patients with those in healthy controls.

Evidence of autoimmunity was found in all CD3G-deficient patients, and more severe autoimmunity was observed in two of the patients. At testing, patients were between 2 and 39 years old and showed lower naive and higher memory CD4+ and CD8+ T-cell proportions. Several individuals with CD3G deficiency were included in the patient group. An international network of physicians spanning the United States, Europe and Asia provided the patient samples and clinical data. Peripheral blood mononuclear cells were isolated by Ficoll density separation. CD3+ CD8+ CD4- T cells were isolated on a FACSAria cell sorter. The investigation overall reported the following: CD8+ T cells from patients showed a nonsignificant trend toward lower Shannon entropy than control CD8+ cells. In patients, repertoires had restricted unique TRB V-J pairs and skewed V and J gene usage, with regulatory T cells showing the most marked changes.

On this clone itself: The antigen it binds to is not known. Per-base quality was not reported, and no clone a single base away is much larger than it.

In the multiplex PCR, 52 forward TRBV primers and 13 reverse TRBJ primers were used, and assay-based and computational corrections were applied for amplification bias. Rearranged TRB loci were amplified from genomic DNA by multiplex PCR within the immunoSEQ assay. An Illumina HiSeq platform was used to sequence the TRB amplicons. From the authors' description of their analysis: Custom algorithms error-filtered the raw sequences and aligned the raw sequences to reference gene sequences, after which the immunoSEQ online tools were used for analysis. Frequencies of productive and nonproductive TRB rearrangements were assessed among unique sequences as well as among total sequences. For TRB CDR3 positions 6 and 7, hydrophobicity together with amino acid composition served as the basis for assessing self-reactivity potential. Prism software was used to run t tests, Mann-Whitney tests or two-way ANOVA for comparisons between groups. The table comes from immuneACCESS by way of TCRdb, which keeps in-frame sequences with V and J called. Part of the clones is missing from these tables; in studies checked, under half for an unresolved V gene and the rest for unknown reasons. The V and J calls and the clone size are those of that table, but D and trimming were determined from the DNA. The sample table contains some 21,000 clones; only one count was recorded for 93% of them. Roughly 4% of the sample rests with the top ten.

The germline V gene (reference sequence) gives CDR1 as LNHDA and CDR2 as SQIVND. Reading from cysteine to phenylalanine, the CDR3 counts 12 amino acids. Only the CDR3 region is kept as DNA, spanning 36 bases read in frame from base 1. The junction shows trimming of 4 bases on V and 9 bases on J, and the gene matches do not reach 1 base of it. The chain was built from TRBV19 and TRBJ2-1; 9 bases in between match TRBD2. Sequenced: CD8+ T cells sorted from blood. The origin of this receptor is a child younger than 10 with CD3G deficiency. The DNA is as follows: TGTGCCAGTAGTACTAGCGGGACTGAGCAGTTCTTC. It translates as CASSTSGTEQFF.